The 6 T cell receptor beta chains given below trace back to one sample, sequenced in a study of T cells in Graves' hyperthyroidism and ophthalmopathy. TCR beta CDR3 regions were amplified from RNA transcripts. Initially, a first-round RT-PCR of the TCR CDR3 employed the HTBI primer set. TCRdb reanalysed the multiplex PCR reads using MiXCR and keeps one entry per CDR3 protein. This repertoire shows about 410,000 distinct CDR3 sequences, roughly 14% found once; its top ten account for 13%. The specimen was blood. Receptors were obtained from a man younger than 35 with Graves' ophthalmopathy.

This clonotype has a count of ten or more. CDR3 sequence: CASSAGLAGSSYEQYF. CDR3 coding DNA: TGTGCCAGCAGCGCCGGACTAGCGGGAAGCTCCTACGAGCAGTACTTC. The chain carries TRBV11-2 and TRBJ2-7; the match to TRBD2 covers 12 bases. V was clipped by 5 bases and J by 0 bases; unmatched bases: 5. Per germline, CDR1 SGHAT and CDR2 FQNNGV. This CDR3 has 16 residues.

The table lists this clonotype with a few counts. This chain connects TRBV10-2 to TRBJ2-1; D gene uncertain. The CDR3 loop spans 11 amino acids. Trimming stripped 5 bases from V and 10 bases from J, with 9 bases between. The germline V gene has CDR1 WSHSY and CDR2 SAAADI. The CDR3 reads CASSLTEEQFF. The CDR3 DNA reads TGCGCCAGCAGTCTTACTGAGGAGCAGTTCTTC.

The rearrangement links TRBV6-1 to TRBJ1-6; 9 bases are shared with TRBD1. Germline CDR1 is MNHNS and CDR2 is SASEGT. The V segment lost 6 bases and the J segment 9 bases; nucleotides outside the gene matches: 6. CDR3 size: 14 residues. As DNA, the CDR3 is TGTGCCAGCAGCTCAACAGGGGGCGCTTCACCCCTCCACTTT. Residues: CASSSTGGASPLHF.

This clonotype was found many times. The chain employs TRBV6-1 and TRBJ2-3; D unresolved. Trimming stripped 8 bases from V and 0 bases from J, with 9 bases between. The CDR3 has 13 amino acids. The germline V gene has CDR1 MNHNS and CDR2 SASEGT. The CDR3 sequence: CASSKTSTDTQYF. Written as DNA, the CDR3 is TGTGCCAGCTCCAAGACTAGCACAGATACGCAGTATTTT.

The rearrangement links TRBV11-2 to TRBJ1-1; D gene unclear. With 8 bases removed from V and 7 bases from J, the gap between germline ends came to 17 bases. The CDR3 extends over 13 amino acids. Germline values: CDR1 SGHAT, CDR2 FQNNGV. The CDR3 loop is CASGTLTDLEAFF. The CDR3 DNA is TGTGCCAGCGGAACTTTGACGGACCTTGAAGCTTTCTTT.

This clonotype was seen many times. J is TRBJ1-1 and V is TRBV18; 9 nucleotides line up with TRBD1. The CDR3 covers 14 residues. Germline V lookup: CDR1 KGHSH, CDR2 LQKENI. Trimming removed 4 bases from V and 5 bases from J; junction bases left unmatched: 5. The CDR3 nucleotides are TGTGCCAGCTCACTGGGACAGGGAATAACTGAAGCTTTCTTT. Encoded protein: CASSLGQGITEAFF.